Below, 25 T cell receptor beta chains from the same sample are listed, as sequenced in a study of blood T cell repertoires in COVID-19. Repertoires were generated with immunoSEQ multiplex PCR, while TCRdb's copy carries only in-frame clones and drops some. Among around 200,000 clones listed, around four fifths were seen once. The sequenced sample consisted of peripheral blood. These receptors were taken from a man aged 45 to 65 with active or convalescent COVID-19.

The V call is TRBV10-1, the J call TRBJ2-7; 10 nucleotides line up with TRBD2. V lost 5 bases to trimming and J lost 1 base; unmatched junction nucleotides: 5. CDR3 size: 15 residues. Germline V gives CDR1 WNHNN, CDR2 SYGVQD (reference sequence). In DNA, the CDR3 is TGCGCCAGCAGTTCCCGGACTAGCGGTTCCTACGAGCAGTACTTC. Its protein is CASSSRTSGSYEQYF.

The J gene is TRBJ1-6, the V gene TRBV28; D is perhaps TRBD1 (5 bases). The germline V gene has CDR1 MDHEN and CDR2 SYDVKM. The CDR3 runs to 14 residues. V shed 3 bases and J shed 5 bases, with 8 bases lying between them. In DNA, the CDR3 is TGTGCCAGCAGTTTTCCAGGGAATAATTCACCCCTCCACTTT. Residues: CASSFPGNNSPLHF.

V and J are TRBV30 and TRBJ1-2; TRBD1 might be the D (5 bases). There are 13 residues in the CDR3. V was cut by 2 bases and J by 4 bases, with 11 bases left in between. Germline-derived CDR1 and CDR2 are GTSNPN and SVGIG (reference sequence). The DNA of the CDR3 is TGTGCCTGGAGTAAAGGGGAAAGCTATGGCTACACCTTC. Encoded protein: CAWSKGESYGYTF.

This chain joins TRBV9 and TRBJ2-7; D remains unclear. Germline lookup yields CDR1 SGDLS and CDR2 YYNGEE. The CDR3 spans 15 residues. Trimming took off 0 bases at V and 0 bases at J, with 10 bases between the two ends. CDR3 region: CASSVGAQSSYEQYF. The CDR3 nucleotides are TGTGCCAGCAGCGTAGGGGCGCAGAGCTCCTACGAGCAGTACTTC.

The chain recombines TRBV6-5 with TRBJ1-4, with D perhaps matching TRBD1 (6 bases). CDR1 is MNHEY, CDR2 SVGAGI, per germline. V shed 2 bases and J shed 2 bases, with 9 bases lying between them. The CDR3 spans 15 residues. CDR3 nucleotides: TGTGCCAGCAGTTACGCAGGGGAGACTAATGAAAAACTGTTTTTT. This encodes CASSYAGETNEKLFF.

V usage is TRBV3-1 (or the pseudogene TRBV3-2) and J usage is TRBJ2-3; D not certain. Germline V gives CDR1 LGHDT, CDR2 YNNKEL (reference sequence). V was cut by 2 bases and J by 4 bases, with 7 bases left in between. The CDR3 is made up of 13 amino acids. CDR3 DNA: TGTGCCAGCAGCCAAAACACCCCAGATACGCAGTATTTT. Translation: CASSQNTPDTQYF.

The chain links TRBV5-1 to TRBJ1-5, with 7 bases matching TRBD1. Germline V lookup: CDR1 SGHRS, CDR2 YFSETQ. CDR3 length equals 15 residues. Trimming removed 0 bases from V and 7 bases from J; junction bases left unmatched: 7. CDR3 region: CASSLDPRGEQPQHF. CDR3 DNA: TGCGCCAGCAGCTTGGATCCCAGGGGGGAGCAGCCCCAGCATTTT.

This clone was seen a single time. The rearrangement joins TRBV4-3 to TRBJ2-3; TRBD2 might be the D (5 bases). The germline CDR1 and CDR2 sequences are LGHNA and YSLEER. This CDR3 region has 16 residues. Trimming removed 0 bases from V and 1 base from J, with 11 bases in between. In nucleotides, the CDR3 is TGCGCCAGCAGCCAAGATCGAGGGCTGGGCACAGATACGCAGTATTTT. Protein: CASSQDRGLGTDTQYF.

This clone was seen once. This chain connects TRBV6-5 to TRBJ1-2; TRBD1 matches 11 bases. The CDR3 has 14 residues. Germline trimming cut 6 bases from V and 4 bases from J; bases unmatched to any gene: 4. Germline V lookup: CDR1 MNHEY, CDR2 SVGAGI. CDR3 sequence (DNA): TGTGCCAGCAGGGGGACAGGGGGTGGCTATGGCTACACCTTC. Its translation: CASRGTGGGYGYTF.

CDR3 coding DNA: TGTGCCAGCAGCTTAGCCGGGACAGGCACCGGGGAGCTGTTTTTT. As protein: CASSLAGTGTGELFF. The chain combines TRBV11-2 with TRBJ2-2; TRBD1 aligns across 8 bases. V shed 1 base and J 4 bases; nucleotides not matched to a gene: 2. The CDR3 is made up of 15 amino acids. Germline V CDR1 and CDR2: SGHAT, FQNNGV.

The chain uses TRBV5-1 and TRBJ2-5; D perhaps matches TRBD2 (6 bases). The germline V gene has CDR1 SGHRS and CDR2 YFSETQ. CDR3 length: 15 amino acids. V dropped 0 bases and J dropped 4 bases, with 13 bases sitting between them. The CDR3 bases are TGCGCCAGCAGCTTGGGCGGAGGGGTAGGAGAGACCCAGTACTTC. The encoded protein is CASSLGGGVGETQYF.

The chain joins TRBV27 to TRBJ2-2; D is ambiguous. The ends were cut back, 3 bases at V and 2 bases at J, with 7 bases in the middle. Germline CDR1 reads MNHEY; CDR2 reads SMNVEV (reference sequence). The CDR3 totals 14 residues. Here the CDR3 DNA reads TGTGCCAGCAGTTTCGGGTTAAACACCGGGGAGCTGTTTTTT. Translating gives CASSFGLNTGELFF.

The chain combines TRBV11-2 with TRBJ1-1; no reliable D call. The CDR3 is made up of 16 amino acids. Trimming stripped 1 base from V and 3 bases from J, with 15 bases between. The V gene's germline CDR1 is SGHAT and CDR2 FQNNGV. This CDR3 reads CASSLGVRGSDTEAFF. The CDR3 DNA sequence: TGTGCCAGCAGCTTAGGGGTCCGGGGTAGCGACACTGAAGCTTTCTTT.

The J gene is TRBJ2-3, the V gene TRBV11-2; TRBD2 aligns across 7 bases. This CDR3 spans 14 amino acids. J was trimmed by 6 bases and V by 4 bases; bases with no gene match: 7. Germline assignment: CDR1 SGHAT and CDR2 FQNNGV. CDR3 DNA: TGTGCCAGCAGCTCCGAGATACTAGCGGATACGCAGTATTTT. Residues: CASSSEILADTQYF.

The CDR3 reads CASSYRRGGYTF. CDR3 DNA: TGCGCCAGCAGCTACAGGAGAGGTGGCTACACCTTC. The chain recombines TRBV5-1 with TRBJ1-2; D is possibly TRBD1 (5 bases). V shed 3 bases and J shed 7 bases, with 10 bases lying between them. CDR3 length: 12 amino acids. From germline, CDR1 is SGHRS and CDR2 YFSETQ.

This clone was found a few times. The chain uses TRBV28 and TRBJ1-2; D may be TRBD1 (5 bases). Between the trimmed V and J ends, which lost 0 bases and 2 bases, there was a span of 13 bases. The germline gives CDR1 MDHEN, CDR2 SYDVKM. CDR3 length: 16 residues. CDR3 loop: CASSLWEEGRNYGYTF. The CDR3 DNA reads TGTGCCAGCAGTTTATGGGAGGAGGGGAGGAACTATGGCTACACCTTC.

Here the CDR3 DNA reads TGTGCCAGCAGTCAGAACAGGGCAACCTATGGCTACACCTTC. Translation: CASSQNRATYGYTF. The chain recombines TRBV27 with TRBJ1-2; D may be TRBD1 (6 bases). Germline-derived CDR1 and CDR2 are MNHEY and SMNVEV (reference sequence). The germline V and J ends were trimmed by 5 bases and 4 bases, with 14 bases remaining between them. CDR3 length: 14 residues.

The rearrangement joins TRBV2 to TRBJ1-4, with 11 bases matching TRBD1. Germline CDR1 reads SNHLY; CDR2 reads FYNNEI. J lost 8 bases, V lost 3 bases, and 5 bases had no gene match. This CDR3 comprises 15 residues. CDR3 sequence: CASSDLGQGGEKLFF. DNA of the CDR3: TGTGCCAGCAGTGACTTGGGACAGGGGGGAGAAAAACTGTTTTTT. Variable domain in full (rest from reference TRBV2 and TRBJ1-4): EPEVTQTPSHQVTQMGQEVILRCVPISNHLYFYWYRQILGQKVEFLVSFYNNEISEKSEIFDDQFSVERPDGSNFTLKIRSTKLEDSAMYFCASSDLGQGGEKLFFGSGTQLSVL.

CDR3 nucleotide sequence: TGTGCCAGCAGCTTAGCGGAGTTGCCCACAGATACGCAGTATTTT. This encodes CASSLAELPTDTQYF. The chain recombines TRBV7-9 with TRBJ2-3; D is unclear. Trimming removed 0 bases from V and 2 bases from J, with 9 bases in between. The germline V gene has CDR1 SEHNR and CDR2 FQNEAQ (reference sequence). This CDR3 has 15 amino acids. Based on the CDR3 plus reference TRBV7-9 and TRBJ2-3, the full variable domain is DTGVSQNPRHKITKRGQNVTFRCDPISEHNRLYWYRQTLGQGPEFLTYFQNEAQLEKSRLLSDRFSAERPKGSFSTLEIQRTEQGDSAMYLCASSLAELPTDTQYFGPGTRLTVL.

The gene calls are TRBV7-2 and TRBJ2-7, with 10 bases matching TRBD2. Germline assignment: CDR1 SGHTA and CDR2 FQGNSA. Germline trimming cut 3 bases from V and 0 bases from J; bases unmatched to any gene: 2. The CDR3 has 15 amino acids. The CDR3 sequence is CASSFLAGGSYEQYF. CDR3 DNA: TGTGCCAGCAGCTTCTTAGCGGGGGGCTCCTACGAGCAGTACTTC.

The V and J genes are TRBV6-5 and TRBJ2-7; 7 positions agree with TRBD2. The J segment lost 3 bases and the V segment lost 4 bases, leaving 6 bases of the junction unmatched. The CDR3 consists of 14 residues. Germline V CDR1 and CDR2: MNHEY, SVGAGI. This CDR3 is CASSWREFDYEQYF. The CDR3 bases are TGTGCCAGCAGTTGGCGGGAGTTTGACTACGAGCAGTACTTC.

The chain has TRBV5-6 and TRBJ1-6; D is unclear. The V end was cut by 0 bases, the J end by 6 bases, with 10 bases between. CDR3 length: 15 amino acids. Germline lookup yields CDR1 SGHDT and CDR2 YYEEEE. The DNA for the CDR3 is TGTGCCAGCAGCTTGGGCCTACAGAGTAATTCACCCCTCCACTTT. It encodes CASSLGLQSNSPLHF.

The chain uses TRBV18 and TRBJ2-5, with D hard to call. Trimming shortened V by 1 base and J by 5 bases, and 11 bases separated the two germline ends. CDR3 length equals 14 residues. The germline V gene has CDR1 KGHSH and CDR2 LQKENI. The CDR3 protein is CASSPQARSETQYF. The CDR3 DNA follows: TGTGCCAGCTCACCACAAGCTAGAAGTGAGACCCAGTACTTC. Using reference TRBV18 and TRBJ2-5 for the parts outside the CDR3, the full variable domain is NAGVMQNPRHLVRRRGQEARLRCSPMKGHSHVYWYRQLPEEGLKFMVYLQKENIIDESGMPKERFSAEFPKEGPSILRIQQVVRGDSAAYFCASSPQARSETQYFGPGTRLLVL.

V usage is TRBV24-1 and J usage is TRBJ2-1, with 9 bases aligning to TRBD2. The length of the CDR3 is 15 residues. Looked up from germline, CDR1 is KGHDR and CDR2 is SFDVKD. The V and J ends lost 10 bases and 9 bases, in that order; junction bases with no gene match: 15. CDR3 sequence reads: CATRSGSGSLGEQFF. The CDR3 DNA sequence: TGTGCCACTCGTAGCGGGAGCGGGTCTTTGGGTGAGCAGTTCTTC.

The chain joins TRBV25-1 to TRBJ1-5, with TRBD1 as a possible D gene (5 bases). Germline CDR1 is MGHDK and CDR2 is SYGVNS. CDR3 length: 14 amino acids. Trimming cost V 1 base and J 11 bases, with 15 bases left between them. As DNA, the CDR3 is TGTGCCAGCAGTGAATCAGGACAACAAGGGGCCCAGCATTTT. It encodes CASSESGQQGAQHF.